Sequencing of this T cell receptor (beta chain) was carried out in a study of cytomegalovirus exposure and HLA in healthy donors (TCRdb year 2017). Background for the entire study: According to an earlier analysis of a few hundred of the donors, 150 million to 200 million T cells yielded roughly 110 million unique TCR beta sequences and 250 to 350 Gb of sequence data. Around 320 gigabases of sequencing data and 78 million or so unique TCR sequences were included in an early release covering 550 to 650 HLA-typed donors. The genetic ancestry cluster associated with self-reported Caucasian donors included roughly 84% of the roughly 390 genotyped donors. The study aimed to test whether cataloging public T cell receptors could reveal signatures of past pathogen exposure. The study used immunosequencing to profile the T cell repertoires of 670 or so subjects and linked those repertoires to cytomegalovirus serostatus. A separate validation cohort of about 110 different subjects was used in addition to the 666-subject first cohort. To predict cytomegalovirus infection status, the study brought together high-throughput TCR immunosequencing, statistical association of individual TCRs with disease status, and machine learning. A later analysis re-analyzed previously published TCR beta repertoires from about 600 donors and added high-resolution HLA genotyping to study TCR occurrence patterns. Rather than drawing on any new phenotypic data, the later analysis identified candidate immune exposures from TCR beta sequences and the way those sequences occurred across donors. An earlier analysis of around 580 of the donors used high-throughput TCR beta sequencing to judge whether each TCR beta V gene segment behaved as functional or pseudogenic. Donor age, sex, ethnicity and CMV serostatus were collected together with the repertoire data. A later genetic analysis took genome-wide SNP genotypes for 398 of the 666 donors and used that subset as a discovery cohort. Every repertoire in the discovery cohort had been generated on one and the same sequencing platform. Class I and class II HLA loci were covered by the typing at four-digit resolution. The number of donors typed differed by locus, with about 629-640 for A, B, C, DRB1 and DQB1, more than 500 for DQA1, 600 to 610 for DPA1, and about 450 for DPB1. A handful of DR-DQ haplotypes were handled as single units for association and clustering because linkage in the cohort was strong. Among some 400 genotyped donors of the cohort, an average of around 220,000 unique TCR beta nucleotide sequences was sequenced per donor, of which 15% to 20% were non-productive.

CDR3 length: 15 amino acids, cysteine to phenylalanine. The read is trimmed to its CDR3 DNA, 45 bases read in frame from base 1. After removal of 2 bases from V and 5 bases from J, the junction retains 5 bases not matched to a gene. The germline V gene (reference sequence) provides CDR1 GTSNPN and CDR2 SVGIG. The cohort comprised 550 to 700 healthy bone marrow donors. Cohort members were all nominally healthy when sampled, although unrecorded immune exposures were likely present. The donor tested CMV seronegative, placing the donor among the roughly 400 seronegative members of the cohort. A peripheral blood sample was provided by each donor, and peripheral blood mononuclear cells were used for TCR beta sequencing. The Qiagen DNeasy Blood Extraction Kit was used to extract genomic DNA from the blood cell samples. Library method: the immunoSEQ multiplex PCR assay. For the multiplex PCR, a mixture combining 60 forward primers for TCR Vbeta segments and 13 reverse primers for TCR Jbeta segments was used. The CDR3 region of rearranged TCR beta genes was amplified from genomic DNA with a multiplex PCR assay. On the Illumina HiSeq System, the amplified TCR beta libraries were sequenced as 87-base-pair reads. Concerning the study's data processing: A later analysis counted about 80 million unique TCR beta chains across the 666 repertoires, and around 9.9 million of these chains were shared by at least two donors. A nearest-neighbor algorithm error-corrected the raw reads and collapsed the reads into unique sequences, merging closely related sequences to remove PCR and sequencing errors. V, D and J gene segments were assigned by aligning CDR3 sequences to IMGT reference sequences. For a sequence to be retained, at least a six-nucleotide match to both a V gene segment and a J gene segment was required. Rearrangements were classified as productive when the CDR3 lacked stop codons and remained in frame with V and J, and all other rearrangements were classified as non-productive. CDR3 was defined by IMGT convention, running from the second conserved V-encoded cysteine to the conserved J-encoded phenylalanine. The earlier analysis of about 640 of the donors excluded any sequence lacking an unambiguous match to a single V gene segment. An earlier analysis of under 750 of the donors called V segments functional above 56.7% productive rearrangements and segregating when the between-donor standard deviation exceeded 5%. A statistical classification framework was developed to diagnose cytomegalovirus status using the catalog of TCR beta chain sequences. A later analysis assigned V and J genes by comparing TCR nucleotide sequences with IMGT/GENE-DB human TR gene sequences. The TCRdist pipeline was used in a later analysis to assign CDR3 sequences and most-parsimonious VDJ recombination scenarios. A later analysis defined each TCR beta chain by its CDR3 amino acid sequence plus V-gene family, and excluded reads lacking a unique V-gene family. As a way to deal with suspected cross-contamination and a sequencing artifact, a later analysis dropped more than 500 nucleotide sequences that were highly shared and had low generation probability. In a later analysis, a clonal expansion index for each public chain was calculated from normalized within-repertoire ranks of inferred template counts. In a later analysis, generation probabilities were computed with a VDJ recombination model fitted to out-of-frame rearrangements, and the resulting probabilities were checked against IGoR. In a later analysis, hypergeometric tests were used to score TCR-TCR, TCR-HLA and TCR-CMV co-occurrence, with a repertoire-size bias correction applied to TCR pairs. To estimate false discovery rates, a later analysis permuted the HLA or CMV assignments 20 times. A later analysis grouped co-occurring TCRs with DBSCAN, adding TCRdist sequence similarity when clustering within HLA-allele-positive subsets. Repertoires with fewer than 30,000 or more than 120,000 public chains, plus five repertoires with anomalous nucleotide sharing, were excluded from co-occurrence clustering. This immuneACCESS table, as held by TCRdb, lists in-frame sequences with V and J called but not all clones. Of the missing ones, under half trace to an unresolved V gene in checked studies; the others have no known cause. That table furnishes V, J and clone size, whereas the DNA furnished D and trimming. The table for this sample lists more than 95,000 clones. Jointly, the top ten make up 2% to 2.5% of the sample.

Note on this clone: The specificity of this receptor is unknown.

Overall study results and their limits: Presence/absence analyses assumed roughly uniform sequencing depth across donors, an assumption that may not hold. The authors suggested that the approach could potentially be generalized to other disease states and immunological phenotypes. Several of the top co-occurrence clusters appeared to be linked to parvovirus B19, influenza, CMV and Epstein-Barr virus, according to a later analysis. In an earlier analysis of about 540 of the donors, most TCR beta V segments were observed in productive rearrangements about 87% or about 30% of the time, broadly matching IMGT annotations. In a later analysis, TCR association rates were found to vary across HLA loci, with the most associated TCRs seen for DRB1 alleles and the fewest for HLA-C alleles. Compared with equally common non-associated chains, HLA-associated TCR beta chains in a later analysis were more clonally expanded and had lower generation probabilities. A total of 164 TCR beta chains were listed by the study as associated with cytomegalovirus. A few of the identified cytomegalovirus-associated TCR beta chains were confirmed in vitro to be specific for cytomegalovirus antigens. HLA typing was unavailable for some donors at each locus, so association tests used only the typed subset. CMV serostatus was the only immune exposure information available for the cohort. A further reported finding was that TCR beta sequences accurately predicted the HLA-A and HLA-B alleles for most subjects in the first cohort. Assigning TCR associations to individual alleles was difficult when HLA alleles, especially DR and DQ, strongly co-occurred. The classifier was reported to diagnose cytomegalovirus status with high specificity and sensitivity in both the original and validation cohorts. A group of highly shared sequence variants was considered likely to be a technical artifact of the sequencing pipeline. Most CMV-associated TCR beta chains appeared to be HLA-restricted in a later analysis, and the HLA associations seemed to be driven largely by CMV exposure. A later genetic analysis reported fewer N-insertions in productive TCRs among donors in an Asian-associated ancestry cluster than the roughly 640-donor mean. An association between a missense DCLRE1C variant and V-gene and J-gene trimming of TCR beta chains was found in a later genetic analysis and replicated in an independent cohort. In a later analysis, 15,000 to 20,000 TCR beta sequences were associated with specific HLA alleles at a false discovery rate of 0.05. Correlated functional status among segregating V segments might be attributable to linkage disequilibrium, but an unknown experimental factor could not be ruled out. Because counts were too low, roughly 18 rarely observed V segments, including chromosome 9 orphons, were left out of the earlier analysis of 587 of the donors. This cohort had only TCR beta chains sequenced, and the lack of alpha or paired-chain data limited which features could be detected. Most TCR sequences were seen in very few donors, while some public TCRs were found in many individuals. The 87-base-pair reads could not distinguish some IMGT-functional V segments, including TRBV6-2 and TRBV6-3, so those segments were excluded.

This TCR was recovered from a man aged 35 to 55 in good health and CMV-seronegative. The material sequenced was PBMCs. Rearrangement joined TRBV30 to TRBJ2-5; 13 bases in the middle match TRBD2. The encoded CDR3 is CAWSTGTSGIETQYF. The nucleotide sequence reads TGTGCCTGGAGTACCGGGACTAGCGGGATCGAGACCCAGTACTTC.